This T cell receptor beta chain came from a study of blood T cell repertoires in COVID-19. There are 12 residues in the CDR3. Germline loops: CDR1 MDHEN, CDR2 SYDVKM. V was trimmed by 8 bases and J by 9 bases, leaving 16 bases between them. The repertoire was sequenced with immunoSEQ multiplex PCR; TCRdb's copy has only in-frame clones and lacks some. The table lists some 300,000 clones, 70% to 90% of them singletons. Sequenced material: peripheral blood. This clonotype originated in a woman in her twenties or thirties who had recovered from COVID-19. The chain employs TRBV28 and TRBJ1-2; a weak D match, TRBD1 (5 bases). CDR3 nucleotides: TGTGCCAGCCTCGGGGGGAGACGCAGCTACACCTTC. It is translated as CASLGGRRSYTF.